This is a list of T cell receptor beta chains from one sample in a study of blood T cells in healthy people across ages. From the 5' RACE reads, TCRdb called clonotypes with MiXCR, one entry per CDR3 protein. Here the sample spans approximately 1,700,000 distinct CDR3 sequences, roughly two fifths being singletons. The sample consisted of blood. The receptor set was obtained from a human donor in good health. Each CDR3 is given with its conserved first and last residue. A D gene is named only where the DNA matches it firmly. Size values are once, few and many counts, or a class for expanded clones, and some rows have none.

clone_size | j_call | v_call | d_call | cdr3_nt | cdr3_aa
few | TRBJ1-4 | TRBV7-2 | NA | TGTGCCAGCAGCTTAGGACCCGGCTATGAAAAACTGTTTTTT | CASSLGPGYEKLFF
NA | TRBJ2-1 | TRBV29-1 | NA | TGCAGCGTTGAGCGGCTTTCGAGCGGTGAGCAGTTCTTC | CSVERLSSGEQFF
NA | TRBJ2-5 | TRBV11-2 | TRBD2 | TGTGCCAGCAGCTTTCTTGTGCCTAGCGGATGGGAGACCCAGTACTTC | CASSFLVPSGWETQYF
NA | TRBJ2-1 | TRBV6-5 | TRBD1 | TGTGCCAGCAGTCTGACAGGGAGATACAATGAGCAGTTCTTC | CASSLTGRYNEQFF
few | TRBJ2-7 | TRBV7-3 | TRBD2 | TGTGCCAGCAGCTCCGGGCGGGGGGCGATCTACGAGCAGTACTTC | CASSSGRGAIYEQYF
few | TRBJ2-5 | TRBV7-8 | NA | TGTGCCAGCAGCTTAGGGGATTCGGGGGATGAGCAGTACTTC | CASSLGDSGDEQYF
few | TRBJ2-1 | TRBV5-1 | NA | TGCGCCAGCAGCCCGGTACTTGGGGCCAGCGGCTTTAGTGAGCAGTTCTTC | CASSPVLGASGFSEQFF
few | TRBJ1-5 | TRBV4-1 | TRBD1 | TGCGCCAGCAGCGCCCAGGACAGGGCGAATCAGCCCCAGCATTTT | CASSAQDRANQPQHF
few | TRBJ1-1 | TRBV7-6 | TRBD1 | TGTGCCAGCAGTTTGACAGGGCCGGGGACTGAAGCTTTCTTT | CASSLTGPGTEAFF
NA | TRBJ2-7 | TRBV4-1 | NA | TGCGCCAGCAGCCAAGGGCTGGACGTCCTATGCGAGCAGTACTTC | CASSQGLDVLCEQYF
few | TRBJ2-6 | TRBV12-3/TRBV12-4 | NA | TGTGCCAGCAGCGGTGTTGACGCTGGGGCCAACGTCCTGACTTTC | CASSGVDAGANVLTF
once | TRBJ1-5 | TRBV6-6 | TRBD1 | TGTGCCAGCAGTTACAAACGACAGGGCGCTAATCAGCCCCAGCATTTT | CASSYKRQGANQPQHF
NA | TRBJ2-1 | TRBV4-2 | TRBD1 | TGTGCCAGCAGCCAAGATGAAGGGGGCCCTCGGTTCTTC | CASSQDEGGPRFF
NA | TRBJ2-7 | TRBV3-1 | NA | TGTGCCAGCAGCCAAAGAGTACGGAGAGGGATCTACGAGCAGTACTTC | CASSQRVRRGIYEQYF
NA | TRBJ2-7 | TRBV11-2 | NA | TGTGCCAGCAGCCCCGGCTTCCACGAGCAGTACTTC | CASSPGFHEQYF
few | TRBJ2-7 | TRBV7-2 | NA | TGTGCCAGCAACTTAGCAGCCTCCTACGAGCAGTACTTC | CASNLAASYEQYF
NA | TRBJ2-3 | TRBV9 | NA | TGTGCCAGCAGCGTAGCGTGGGAGGGCACAGATACGCAGTATTTT | CASSVAWEGTDTQYF
many | TRBJ2-5 | TRBV6-2/TRBV6-3 | NA | TGTGCCAGCAGTTATCGTCTAGAGACCCAGTACTTC | CASSYRLETQYF
NA | TRBJ1-2 | TRBV4-1 | NA | TGCGCCAGCAGCCGCGCTCGGCCTGATGGCTACACCTTC | CASSRARPDGYTF
many | TRBJ2-3 | TRBV7-6 | NA | TGTGCCAGCAGCTTAGGGGAGGCTGCGCAGTATTTT | CASSLGEAAQYF
few | TRBJ2-7 | TRBV10-3 | NA | TGTGCCATCAGTGAGGTGGGGATCCCGGGCGGCGAGCAGTACTTC | CAISEVGIPGGEQYF
many | TRBJ1-2 | TRBV10-3 | NA | TGTGCCATCAGCTCACCCCAGTTGGACGGCACCTATGGCTACACCTTC | CAISSPQLDGTYGYTF
NA | TRBJ2-2 | TRBV6-5 | NA | TGTGCCAGCAGTTATCAGGGGTACACCGGGGAGCTGTTTTTT | CASSYQGYTGELFF
NA | TRBJ2-3 | TRBV27 | TRBD2 | TGTGCCAGCAGTTTATCGACCCCCTGGGCGGGGGGTATAACAGATACGCAGTATTTT | CASSLSTPWAGGITDTQYF
NA | TRBJ1-1 | TRBV29-1 | NA | TGCAGCGTTGAAGTCCGGGGTGAAGCTTTCTTT | CSVEVRGEAFF
NA | TRBJ1-1 | TRBV27 | TRBD1 | TGTGCCAGCAGTTTATATGGGACAGGGACCACTGAAGCTTTCTTT | CASSLYGTGTTEAFF
NA | TRBJ2-1 | TRBV7-2 | NA | TGTGCCAGCACCCTTAGTGGGGATCGGCAGTTCTTC | CASTLSGDRQFF
NA | TRBJ2-5 | TRBV28 | TRBD2 | TGTGCCAGCAGTTCCTACACCGGGACTAGCGGGGGGGAAGTAGAGACCCAGTACTTC | CASSSYTGTSGGEVETQYF
NA | TRBJ1-6 | TRBV6-5 | NA | TGTGCCAGCGGTTTAATCTCCTATAATTCACCCCTCCACTTT | CASGLISYNSPLHF
NA | TRBJ2-7 | TRBV20-1 | TRBD2 | TGCAGTGCTAGTCTTGCGGGGGTCGAGCAGTACTTC | CSASLAGVEQYF
few | TRBJ2-3 | TRBV9 | NA | TGTGCCAGCAGCGCCCACCCGGGGTGGGGATCGAGCACAGATACGCAGTATTTT | CASSAHPGWGSSTDTQYF
few | TRBJ2-1 | TRBV29-1 | NA | TGCAGCGTTGAAACAGGTTACGGATTCGGGCAGTTCTTC | CSVETGYGFGQFF